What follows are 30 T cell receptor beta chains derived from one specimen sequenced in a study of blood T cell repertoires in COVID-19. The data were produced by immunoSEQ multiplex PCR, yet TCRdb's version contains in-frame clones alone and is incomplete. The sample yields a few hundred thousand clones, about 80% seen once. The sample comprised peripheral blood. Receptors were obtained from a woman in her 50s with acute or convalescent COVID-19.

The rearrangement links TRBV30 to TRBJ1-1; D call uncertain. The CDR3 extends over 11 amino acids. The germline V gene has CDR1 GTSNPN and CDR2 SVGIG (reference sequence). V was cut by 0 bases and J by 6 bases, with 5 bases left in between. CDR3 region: CAWSVHAEAFF. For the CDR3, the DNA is TGTGCCTGGAGTGTACACGCTGAAGCTTTCTTT.

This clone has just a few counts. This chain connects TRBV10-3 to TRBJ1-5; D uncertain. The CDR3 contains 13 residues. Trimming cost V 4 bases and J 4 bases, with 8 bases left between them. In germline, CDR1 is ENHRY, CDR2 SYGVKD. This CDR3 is CAISVGSNQPQHF. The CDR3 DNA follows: TGTGCCATCAGTGTTGGCAGTAATCAGCCCCAGCATTTT.

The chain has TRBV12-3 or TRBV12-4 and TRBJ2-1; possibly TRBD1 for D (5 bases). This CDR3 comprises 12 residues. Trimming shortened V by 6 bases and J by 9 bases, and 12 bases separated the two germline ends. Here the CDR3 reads CASRFSRGEQFF. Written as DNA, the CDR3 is TGTGCCAGCAGGTTTAGTAGGGGTGAGCAGTTCTTC.

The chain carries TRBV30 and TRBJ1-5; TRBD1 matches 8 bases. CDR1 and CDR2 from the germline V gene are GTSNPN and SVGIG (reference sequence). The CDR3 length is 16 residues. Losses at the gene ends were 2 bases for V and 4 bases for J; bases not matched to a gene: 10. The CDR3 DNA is TGTGCCTGGAGTAACCCGGGGACAGGCTTTAATCAGCCCCAGCATTTT. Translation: CAWSNPGTGFNQPQHF.

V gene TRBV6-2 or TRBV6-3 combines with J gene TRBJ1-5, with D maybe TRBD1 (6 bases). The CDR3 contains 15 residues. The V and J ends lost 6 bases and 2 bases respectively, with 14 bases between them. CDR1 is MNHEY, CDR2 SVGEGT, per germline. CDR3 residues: CASSPTGIGNQPQHF. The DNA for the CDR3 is TGTGCCAGCAGCCCGACAGGCATTGGCAATCAGCCCCAGCATTTT.

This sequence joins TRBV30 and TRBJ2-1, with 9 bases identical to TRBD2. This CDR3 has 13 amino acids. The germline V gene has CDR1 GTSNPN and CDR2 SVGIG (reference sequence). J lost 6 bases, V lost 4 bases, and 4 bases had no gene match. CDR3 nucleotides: TGTGCCTGGAATGGACTAGCGCCCAATGAGCAGTTCTTC. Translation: CAWNGLAPNEQFF. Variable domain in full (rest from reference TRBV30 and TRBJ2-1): SQTIHQWPATLVQPVGSPLSLECTVEGTSNPNLYWYRQAAGRGLQLLFYSVGIGQISSEVPQNLSASRPQDRQFILSSKKLLLSDSGFYLCAWNGLAPNEQFFGPGTRLTVL.

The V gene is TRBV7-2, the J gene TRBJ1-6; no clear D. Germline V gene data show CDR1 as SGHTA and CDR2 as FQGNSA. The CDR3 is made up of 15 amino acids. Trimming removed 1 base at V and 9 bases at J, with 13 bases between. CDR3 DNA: TGTGCCAGCAGCTTAGTCGGGAGTTGGGTTTCACCCCTCCACTTT. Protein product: CASSLVGSWVSPLHF.

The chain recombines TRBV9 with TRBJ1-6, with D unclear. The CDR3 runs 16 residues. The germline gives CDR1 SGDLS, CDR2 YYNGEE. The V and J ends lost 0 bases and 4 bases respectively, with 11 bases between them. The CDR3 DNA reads TGTGCCAGCAGCGTAGCTGGGAGATTTTATAATTCACCCCTCCACTTT. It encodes CASSVAGRFYNSPLHF.

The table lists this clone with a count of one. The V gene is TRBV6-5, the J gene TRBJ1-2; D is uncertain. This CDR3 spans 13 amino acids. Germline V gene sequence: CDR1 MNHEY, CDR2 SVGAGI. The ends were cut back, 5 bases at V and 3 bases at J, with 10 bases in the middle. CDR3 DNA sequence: TGTGCCAGCAGTCGAACACCTTACTATGGCTACACCTTC. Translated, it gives CASSRTPYYGYTF.

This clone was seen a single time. This CDR3 is CASGRDRLQETQYF. The CDR3 nucleotides read TGTGCCAGCGGCCGGGACAGATTACAAGAGACCCAGTACTTC. The chain carries TRBV6-5 and TRBJ2-5; TRBD1 matches 7 bases. Per the germline V gene, CDR1 is MNHEY and CDR2 is SVGAGI. The CDR3 totals 14 residues. With V trimmed by 8 bases and J by 2 bases, 8 bases remained unmatched.

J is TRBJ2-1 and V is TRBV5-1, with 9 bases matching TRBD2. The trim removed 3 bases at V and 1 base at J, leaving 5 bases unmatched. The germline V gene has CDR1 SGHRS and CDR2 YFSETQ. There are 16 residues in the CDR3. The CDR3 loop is CASSSLAGLSYNEQFF. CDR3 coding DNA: TGCGCCAGCAGCTCCCTAGCGGGGCTGTCCTACAATGAGCAGTTCTTC.

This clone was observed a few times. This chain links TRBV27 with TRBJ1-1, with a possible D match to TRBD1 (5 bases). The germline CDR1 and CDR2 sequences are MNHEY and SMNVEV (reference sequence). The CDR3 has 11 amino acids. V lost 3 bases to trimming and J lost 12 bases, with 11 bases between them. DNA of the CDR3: TGTGCCAGCAGTTTCCGACAGAAAACTTTCTTT. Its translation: CASSFRQKTFF.

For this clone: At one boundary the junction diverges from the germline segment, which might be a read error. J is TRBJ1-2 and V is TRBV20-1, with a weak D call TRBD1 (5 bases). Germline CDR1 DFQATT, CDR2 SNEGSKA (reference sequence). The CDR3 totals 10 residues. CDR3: CTWGGDGYTF. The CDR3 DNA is TGTACCTGGGGAGGGGATGGCTACACCTTC.

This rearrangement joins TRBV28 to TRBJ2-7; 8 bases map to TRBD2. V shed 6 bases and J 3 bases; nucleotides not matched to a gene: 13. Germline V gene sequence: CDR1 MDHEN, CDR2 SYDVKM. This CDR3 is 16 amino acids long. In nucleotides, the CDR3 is TGTGCCAGCAGCCAGCAGTCTCGCGGGGGGAGCTACGAGCAGTACTTC. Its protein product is CASSQQSRGGSYEQYF. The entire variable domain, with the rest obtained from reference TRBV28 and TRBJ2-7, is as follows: DVKVTQSSRYLVKRTGEKVFLECVQDMDHENMFWYRQDPGLGLRLIYFSYDVKMKEKGDIPEGYSVSREKKERFSLILESASTNQTSMYLCASSQQSRGGSYEQYFGPGTRLTVT.

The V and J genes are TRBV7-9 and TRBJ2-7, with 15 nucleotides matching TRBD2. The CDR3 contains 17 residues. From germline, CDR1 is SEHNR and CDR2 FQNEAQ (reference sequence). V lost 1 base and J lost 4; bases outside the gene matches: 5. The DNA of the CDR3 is TGTGCCAGCAGCTTAGGATCGGGACTAGCGGGAGGTTACGAGCAGTACTTC. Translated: CASSLGSGLAGGYEQYF. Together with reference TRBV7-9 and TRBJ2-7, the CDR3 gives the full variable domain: DTGVSQNPRHKITKRGQNVTFRCDPISEHNRLYWYRQTLGQGPEFLTYFQNEAQLEKSRLLSDRFSAERPKGSFSTLEIQRTEQGDSAMYLCASSLGSGLAGGYEQYFGPGTRLTVT.

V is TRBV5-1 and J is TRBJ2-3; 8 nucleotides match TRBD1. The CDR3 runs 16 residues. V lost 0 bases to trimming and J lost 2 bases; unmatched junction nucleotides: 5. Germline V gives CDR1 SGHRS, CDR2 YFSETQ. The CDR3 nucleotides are TGCGCCAGCAGCTTGGGGACAGGGCTTAACACAGATACGCAGTATTTT. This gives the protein CASSLGTGLNTDTQYF.

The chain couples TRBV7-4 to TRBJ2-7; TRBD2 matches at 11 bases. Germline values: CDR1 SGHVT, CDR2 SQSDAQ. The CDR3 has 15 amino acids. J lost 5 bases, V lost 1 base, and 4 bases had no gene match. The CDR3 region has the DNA TGTGCCAGCAGCTTAGAGGGACTAGCGGCCGACGAGCAGTACTTC. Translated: CASSLEGLAADEQYF. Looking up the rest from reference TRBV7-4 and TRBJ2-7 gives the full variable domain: GAGVSQSPRYKVAKRGRDVALRCDSISGHVTLYWYRQTLGQGSEVLTYSQSDAQRDKSGRPSGRFSAERPERSVSTLKIQRTEQGDSAVYLCASSLEGLAADEQYFGPGTRLTVT.

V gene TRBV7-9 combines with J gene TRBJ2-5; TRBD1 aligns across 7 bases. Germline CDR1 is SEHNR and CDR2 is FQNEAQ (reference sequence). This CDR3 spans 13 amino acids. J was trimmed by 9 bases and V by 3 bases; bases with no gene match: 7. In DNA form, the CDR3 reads TGTGCCAGCAGCTTGATCGATCAGGGGGCCCAGTACTTC. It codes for CASSLIDQGAQYF.

The CDR3 sequence: CASSTGQGVSYNEQFF. The CDR3 nucleotides are TGTGCCAGCAGCACTGGACAGGGGGTCTCCTACAATGAGCAGTTCTTC. The J gene is TRBJ2-1, the V gene TRBV7-8; 10 bases match TRBD1. V trimming: 5 bases; J trimming: 0 bases; junction bases outside the gene matches: 4. Germline V gives CDR1 SGHVS, CDR2 FQNEAQ. The CDR3 is made up of 16 amino acids.

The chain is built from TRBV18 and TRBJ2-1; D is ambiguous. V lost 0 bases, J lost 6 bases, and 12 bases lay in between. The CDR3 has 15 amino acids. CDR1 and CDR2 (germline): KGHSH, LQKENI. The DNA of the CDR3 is TGTGCCAGCTCACCACCGTCTATAGTAGCCAATGAGCAGTTCTTC. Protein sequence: CASSPPSIVANEQFF.

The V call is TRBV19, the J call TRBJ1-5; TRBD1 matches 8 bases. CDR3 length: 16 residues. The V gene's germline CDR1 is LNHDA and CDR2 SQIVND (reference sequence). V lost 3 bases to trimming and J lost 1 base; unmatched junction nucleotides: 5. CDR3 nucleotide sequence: TGTGCCAGTAGTATCTGGACAGGGTGGAGCAATCAGCCCCAGCATTTT. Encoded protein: CASSIWTGWSNQPQHF. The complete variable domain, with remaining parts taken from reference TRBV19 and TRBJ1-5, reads DGGITQSPKYLFRKEGQNVTLSCEQNLNHDAMYWYRQDPGQGLRLIYYSQIVNDFQKGDIAEGYSVSREKKESFPLTVTSAQKNPTAFYLCASSIWTGWSNQPQHFGDGTRLSIL.

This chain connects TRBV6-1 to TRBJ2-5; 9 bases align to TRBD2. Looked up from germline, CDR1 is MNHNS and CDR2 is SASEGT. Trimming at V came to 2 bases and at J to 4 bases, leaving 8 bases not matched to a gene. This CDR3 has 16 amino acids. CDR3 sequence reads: CASSELFGGRVETQYF. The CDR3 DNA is TGTGCCAGCAGTGAACTTTTCGGCGGGAGGGTAGAGACCCAGTACTTC.

CDR3 amino acids: CASASAGQVAGELFF. CDR3 sequence (DNA): TGTGCCAGCGCCTCAGCGGGACAGGTCGCCGGGGAGCTGTTTTTT. The chain employs TRBV27 and TRBJ2-2; possibly TRBD1 for D (8 bases). The CDR3 is made up of 15 amino acids. Trimming shortened V by 8 bases and J by 6 bases, and 19 bases separated the two germline ends. Germline V gene sequence: CDR1 MNHEY, CDR2 SMNVEV (reference sequence).

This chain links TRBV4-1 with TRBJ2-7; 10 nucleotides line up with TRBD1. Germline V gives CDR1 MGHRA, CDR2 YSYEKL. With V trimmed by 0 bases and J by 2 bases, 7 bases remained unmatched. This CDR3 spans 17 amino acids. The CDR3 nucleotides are TGCGCCAGCAGCCAAGATGAGGGGACAGGGGTCCCCTACGAGCAGTACTTC. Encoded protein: CASSQDEGTGVPYEQYF.

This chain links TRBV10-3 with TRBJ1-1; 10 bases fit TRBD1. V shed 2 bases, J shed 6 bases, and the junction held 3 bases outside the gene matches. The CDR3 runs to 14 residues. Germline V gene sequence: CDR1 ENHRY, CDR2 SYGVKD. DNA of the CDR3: TGTGCCATCAGTGAGAGACAGGGGGCGTCTGAAGCTTTCTTT. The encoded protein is CAISERQGASEAFF.

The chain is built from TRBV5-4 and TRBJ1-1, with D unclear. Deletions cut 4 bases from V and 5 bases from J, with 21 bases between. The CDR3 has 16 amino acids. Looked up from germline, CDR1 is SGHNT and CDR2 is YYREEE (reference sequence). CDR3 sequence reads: CASSPLRGARETEAFF. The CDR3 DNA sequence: TGTGCCAGCAGCCCCCTTCGGGGTGCGCGTGAAACTGAAGCTTTCTTT.

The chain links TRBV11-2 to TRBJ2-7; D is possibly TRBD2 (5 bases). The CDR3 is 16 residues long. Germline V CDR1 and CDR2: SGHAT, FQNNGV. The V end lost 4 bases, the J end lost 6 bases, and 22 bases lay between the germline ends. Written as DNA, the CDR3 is TGTGCCAGCAGCTCACCTACTAGTGGAGCAACTGGCGAGCAGTACTTC. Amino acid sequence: CASSSPTSGATGEQYF.

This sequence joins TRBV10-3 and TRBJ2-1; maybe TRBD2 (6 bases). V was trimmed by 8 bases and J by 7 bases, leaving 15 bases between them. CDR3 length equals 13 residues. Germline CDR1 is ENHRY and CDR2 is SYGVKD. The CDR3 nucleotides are TGTGCCATCTCTGTCCAGCGGGCAAATGAGCAGTTCTTC. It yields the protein CAISVQRANEQFF.

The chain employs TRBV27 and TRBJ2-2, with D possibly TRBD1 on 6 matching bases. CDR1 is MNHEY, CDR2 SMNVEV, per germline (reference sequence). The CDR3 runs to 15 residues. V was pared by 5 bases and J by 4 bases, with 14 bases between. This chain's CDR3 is CASSPGAGVTGELFF. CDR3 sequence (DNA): TGTGCCAGCAGTCCAGGCGCAGGGGTCACCGGGGAGCTGTTTTTT.

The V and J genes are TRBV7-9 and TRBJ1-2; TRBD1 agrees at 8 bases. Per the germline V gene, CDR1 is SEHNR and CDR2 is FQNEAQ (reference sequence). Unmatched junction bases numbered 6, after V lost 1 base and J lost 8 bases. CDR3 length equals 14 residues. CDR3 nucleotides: TGTGCCAGCAGCTTAGAACAGGGGGTAGAAGGCTACACCTTC. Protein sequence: CASSLEQGVEGYTF.